The clone carrying this T cell receptor (beta chain) showed up just a few times. Its antigen is not identified. This entry is derived from a study of T cells after yellow fever vaccination. Background on the study: Fractions with few cells were prepared using SMART-Seq v4 Ultra Low Input. Findings and limits, study-wide: Some clonotypes, a small share, were shared between CD4 and CD8 compartments. Boosting was followed by the reappearance of most primary-vaccination clones (about 97% CD4, 85% to 90% CD8).

By 5'RACE template switching, TCR cDNA was produced, with a universal primer site and UMIs added in the process. MiXCR, run by TCRdb on the 5' RACE reads, gives a single entry per CDR3 protein. Of about 580,000 distinct CDR3 sequences in the sample, around a sixth were seen once. V trimming: 5 bases; J trimming: 3 bases; junction bases outside the gene matches: 9. This CDR3 is 16 amino acids long. Germline assignment: CDR1 SGDLS and CDR2 YYNGEE. The receptor's source is a man aged 18-30 years who received the YFV17D yellow fever vaccine. Specimen: PBMCs, collected 4 to 6 days after the first yellow fever vaccination. This chain joins TRBV9 and TRBJ2-2; 8 bases align to TRBD1. CDR3 sequence reads: CASSNPGQDYTGELFF. The CDR3 region has the DNA TGTGCCAGCAGTAATCCGGGACAGGATTACACCGGGGAGCTGTTTTTT.